This T cell receptor (beta chain) emerged from a study of Graves' ophthalmopathy and Graves' hyperthyroidism. Presentation of ophthalmopathy in the donors involved moderate-to-severe activity, CAS ≥3, NOSPECS ≥4 and a duration under 3 months. From germline, CDR1 is MDHEN and CDR2 SYDVKM. J gave up 6 bases and V 8 bases, and 8 bases lay outside the gene matches. CDR3 length: 13 amino acids. The table lists this clonotype with many counts. Amplified material comprised TCR beta CDR3 regions derived from RNA transcripts. The first round was an RT-PCR with HTBI primers, and the second round was a multiplex PCR. MiXCR was run by TCRdb on the multiplex PCR reads, yielding one entry per CDR3 protein. Among fewer than 600,000 distinct CDR3 sequences listed, over 13% were seen once.

What was sequenced was blood. The chain carries TRBV28 and TRBJ2-7, with 9 bases lining up with TRBD2. This TCR was recovered from a woman between 25 and 40 years old with Graves' ophthalmopathy. The DNA for the CDR3 is TGTGCCAGCTCCCCCGCGGGGGGGAGCGAGCAGTACTTC. Translating gives CASSPAGGSEQYF.